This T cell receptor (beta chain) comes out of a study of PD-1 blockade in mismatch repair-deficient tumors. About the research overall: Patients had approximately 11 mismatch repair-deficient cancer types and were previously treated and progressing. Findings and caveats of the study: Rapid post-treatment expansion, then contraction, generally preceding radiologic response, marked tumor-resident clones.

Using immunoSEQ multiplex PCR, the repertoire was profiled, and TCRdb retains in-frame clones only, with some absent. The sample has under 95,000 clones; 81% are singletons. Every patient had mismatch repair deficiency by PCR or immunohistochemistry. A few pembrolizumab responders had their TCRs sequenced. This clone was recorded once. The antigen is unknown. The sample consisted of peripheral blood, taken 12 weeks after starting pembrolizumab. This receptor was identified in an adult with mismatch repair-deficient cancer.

The CDR3 loop reads CASSSTDTDSSPLHF. The CDR3 DNA sequence: TGTGCCAGCAGTTCAACGGACACCGATAGTTCACCCCTCCACTTT. The chain couples TRBV28 to TRBJ1-6, with D possibly matching TRBD1 (5 bases). Germline CDR1 and CDR2: MDHEN and SYDVKM. This CDR3 comprises 15 residues. V lost 4 bases and J lost 9, with 16 bases in between. The full variable domain, completed using reference TRBV28 and TRBJ1-6, is DVKVTQSSRYLVKRTGEKVFLECVQDMDHENMFWYRQDPGLGLRLIYFSYDVKMKEKGDIPEGYSVSREKKERFSLILESASTNQTSMYLCASSSTDTDSSPLHFGNGTRLTVT.